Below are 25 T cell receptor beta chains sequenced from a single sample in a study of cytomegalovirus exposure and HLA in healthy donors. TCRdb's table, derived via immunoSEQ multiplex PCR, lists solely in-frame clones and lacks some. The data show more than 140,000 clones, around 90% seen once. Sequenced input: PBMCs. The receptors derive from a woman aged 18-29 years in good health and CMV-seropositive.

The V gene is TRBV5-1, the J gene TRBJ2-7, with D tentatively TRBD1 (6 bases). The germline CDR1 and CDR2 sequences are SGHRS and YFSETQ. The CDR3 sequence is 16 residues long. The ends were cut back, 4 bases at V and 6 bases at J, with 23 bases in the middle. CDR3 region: CASSKGDGASVSEQYF. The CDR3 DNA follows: TGCGCCAGCAGCAAGGGGGACGGTGCCTCAGTGAGCGAGCAGTACTTC.

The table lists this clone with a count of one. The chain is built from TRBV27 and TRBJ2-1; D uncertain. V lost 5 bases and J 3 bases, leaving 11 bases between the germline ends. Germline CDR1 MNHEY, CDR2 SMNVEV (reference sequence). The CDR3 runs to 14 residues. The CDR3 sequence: CASSPPPLYNEQFF. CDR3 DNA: TGTGCCAGCAGTCCCCCACCACTCTACAATGAGCAGTTCTTC.

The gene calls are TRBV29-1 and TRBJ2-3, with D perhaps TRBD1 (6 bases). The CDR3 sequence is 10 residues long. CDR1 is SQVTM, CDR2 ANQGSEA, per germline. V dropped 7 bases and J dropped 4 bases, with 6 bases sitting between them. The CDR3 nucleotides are TGCAGCGCAGGGGCAGATACGCAGTATTTT. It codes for CSAGADTQYF.

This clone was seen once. CDR3 region: CASVGEGRYNEQFF. For the CDR3, the DNA is TGTGCCAGCGTGGGGGAGGGCCGGTACAATGAGCAGTTCTTC. The chain joins TRBV11-3 to TRBJ2-1, with 7 bases fitting TRBD2. Germline trimming cut 8 bases from V and 4 bases from J; bases unmatched to any gene: 8. Germline V gives CDR1 SGHNT, CDR2 YENEEA. The CDR3 has 14 amino acids.

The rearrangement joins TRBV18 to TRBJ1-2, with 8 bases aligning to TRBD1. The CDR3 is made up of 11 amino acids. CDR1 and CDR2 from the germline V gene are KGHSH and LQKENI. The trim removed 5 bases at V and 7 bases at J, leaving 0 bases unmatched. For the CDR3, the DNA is TGTGCCAGCTCAGACAGGGGTGGCTACACCTTC. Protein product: CASSDRGGYTF.

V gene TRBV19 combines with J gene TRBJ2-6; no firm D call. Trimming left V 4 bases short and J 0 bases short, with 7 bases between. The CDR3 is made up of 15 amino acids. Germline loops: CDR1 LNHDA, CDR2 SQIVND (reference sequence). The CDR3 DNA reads TGTGCCAGTAGTAGGGCATCCTCTGGGGCCAACGTCCTGACTTTC. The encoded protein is CASSRASSGANVLTF.

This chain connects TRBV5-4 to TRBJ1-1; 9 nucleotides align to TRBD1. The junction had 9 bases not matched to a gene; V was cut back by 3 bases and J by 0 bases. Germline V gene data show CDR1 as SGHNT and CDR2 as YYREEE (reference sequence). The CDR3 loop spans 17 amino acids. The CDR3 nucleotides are TGTGCCAGCAGCTCATACAGGGGGCGTAATCTGAACACTGAAGCTTTCTTT. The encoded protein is CASSSYRGRNLNTEAFF.

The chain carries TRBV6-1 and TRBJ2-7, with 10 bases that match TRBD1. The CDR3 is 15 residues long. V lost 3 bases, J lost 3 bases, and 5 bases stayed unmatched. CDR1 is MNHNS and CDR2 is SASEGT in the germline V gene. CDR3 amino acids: CASSDRDRGFYEQYF. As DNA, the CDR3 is TGTGCCAGCAGTGATCGGGACAGGGGATTCTACGAGCAGTACTTC.

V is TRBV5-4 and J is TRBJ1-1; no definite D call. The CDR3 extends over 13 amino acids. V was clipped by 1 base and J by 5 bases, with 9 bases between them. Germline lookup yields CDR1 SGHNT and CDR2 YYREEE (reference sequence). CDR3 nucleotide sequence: TGTGCCAGCAGCTTGTCCTCCGGGACTGAAGCTTTCTTT. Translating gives CASSLSSGTEAFF.

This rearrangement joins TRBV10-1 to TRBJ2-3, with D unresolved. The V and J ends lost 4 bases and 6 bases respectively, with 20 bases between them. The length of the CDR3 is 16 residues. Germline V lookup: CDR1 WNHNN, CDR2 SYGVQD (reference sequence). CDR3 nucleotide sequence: TGCGCCAGCAGTGCCTCAGAGGAACGCGATTGGGATACGCAGTATTTT. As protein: CASSASEERDWDTQYF.

The CDR3 bases are TGCAGCGCCCGGGCGGGGGAGGTTGGGGGTGGCTACACCTTC. As protein: CSARAGEVGGGYTF. The chain carries TRBV29-1 and TRBJ1-2, with D maybe TRBD1 (5 bases). CDR1 SQVTM and CDR2 ANQGSEA come from the germline V gene. The CDR3 covers 14 residues. The V end lost 7 bases, the J end lost 7 bases, and 22 bases lay between the germline ends.

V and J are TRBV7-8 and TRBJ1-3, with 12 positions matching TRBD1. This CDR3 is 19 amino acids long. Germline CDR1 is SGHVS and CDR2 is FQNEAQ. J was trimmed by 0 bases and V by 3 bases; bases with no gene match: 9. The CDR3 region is CASSLKGQGALGSGNTIYF. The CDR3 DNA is TGTGCCAGCAGCTTGAAGGGACAGGGGGCACTTGGCTCTGGAAACACCATATATTTT.

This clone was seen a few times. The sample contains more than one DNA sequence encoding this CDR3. As DNA, the CDR3 is TGTGCCTGGAGTGTACGTGGAGGGACTGAAGCTTTCTTT. Translated, it gives CAWSVRGGTEAFF. The chain joins TRBV30 to TRBJ1-1; no clear D. V was shortened by 0 bases and J by 5 bases, with 10 bases between the two germline ends. Germline CDR1 GTSNPN, CDR2 SVGIG (reference sequence). The CDR3 consists of 13 residues.

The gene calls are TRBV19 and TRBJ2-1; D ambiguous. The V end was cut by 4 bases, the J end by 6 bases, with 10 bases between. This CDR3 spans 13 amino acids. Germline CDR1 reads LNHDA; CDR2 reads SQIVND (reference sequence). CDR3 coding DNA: TGTGCCAGTAGTAGTCTACGTCTCAATGAGCAGTTCTTC. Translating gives CASSSLRLNEQFF.

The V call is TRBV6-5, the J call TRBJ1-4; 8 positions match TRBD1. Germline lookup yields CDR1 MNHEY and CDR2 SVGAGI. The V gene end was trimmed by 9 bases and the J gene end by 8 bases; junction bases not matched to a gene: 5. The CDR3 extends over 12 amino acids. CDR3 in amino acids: CASGTGWEKLFF. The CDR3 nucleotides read TGTGCCAGTGGGACAGGATGGGAAAAACTGTTTTTT.

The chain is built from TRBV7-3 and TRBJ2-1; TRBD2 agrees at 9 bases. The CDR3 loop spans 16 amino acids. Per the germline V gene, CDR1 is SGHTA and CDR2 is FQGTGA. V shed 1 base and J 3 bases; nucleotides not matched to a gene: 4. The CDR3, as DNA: TGTGCCAGCAGCTTAAAGACTAGCGGTTACTACAATGAGCAGTTCTTC. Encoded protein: CASSLKTSGYYNEQFF.

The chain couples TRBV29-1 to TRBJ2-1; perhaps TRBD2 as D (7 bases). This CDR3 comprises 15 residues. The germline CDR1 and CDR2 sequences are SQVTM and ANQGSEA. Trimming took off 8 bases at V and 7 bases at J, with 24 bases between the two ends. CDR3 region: CSSGGAGDDWNEQFF. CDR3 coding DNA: TGCAGCTCCGGGGGCGCGGGAGATGATTGGAATGAGCAGTTCTTC.

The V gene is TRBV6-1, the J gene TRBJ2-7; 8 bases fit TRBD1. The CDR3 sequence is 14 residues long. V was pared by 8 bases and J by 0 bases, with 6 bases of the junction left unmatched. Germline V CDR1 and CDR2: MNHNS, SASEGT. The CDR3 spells CASYRQGRSYEQYF. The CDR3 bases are TGTGCCAGCTACCGACAGGGGCGCTCCTACGAGCAGTACTTC.

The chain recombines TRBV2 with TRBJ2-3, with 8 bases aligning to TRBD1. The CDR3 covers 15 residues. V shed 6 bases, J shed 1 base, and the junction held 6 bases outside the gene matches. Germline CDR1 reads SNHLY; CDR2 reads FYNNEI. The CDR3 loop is CASRLRDRRTDTQYF. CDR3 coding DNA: TGTGCCAGCAGGCTCCGGGACAGGCGCACAGATACGCAGTATTTT.

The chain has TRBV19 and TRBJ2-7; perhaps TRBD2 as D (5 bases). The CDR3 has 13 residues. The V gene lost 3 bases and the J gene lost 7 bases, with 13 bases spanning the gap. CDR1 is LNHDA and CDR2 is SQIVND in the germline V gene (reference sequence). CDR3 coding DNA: TGTGCCAGTAGTATGCCTGCCCCGGGGGAGCAGTACTTC. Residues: CASSMPAPGEQYF.

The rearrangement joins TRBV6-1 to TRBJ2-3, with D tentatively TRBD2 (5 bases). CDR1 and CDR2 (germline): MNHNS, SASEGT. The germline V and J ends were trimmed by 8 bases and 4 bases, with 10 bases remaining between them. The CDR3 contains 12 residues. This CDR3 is CASHPGADTQYF. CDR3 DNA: TGTGCCAGCCACCCCGGGGCAGATACGCAGTATTTT.

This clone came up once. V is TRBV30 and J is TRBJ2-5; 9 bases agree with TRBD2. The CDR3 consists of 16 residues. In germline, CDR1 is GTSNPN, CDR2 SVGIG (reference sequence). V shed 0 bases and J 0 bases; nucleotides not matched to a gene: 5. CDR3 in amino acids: CAWSVRAGGNQETQYF. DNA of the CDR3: TGTGCCTGGAGTGTAAGGGCGGGAGGGAACCAAGAGACCCAGTACTTC.

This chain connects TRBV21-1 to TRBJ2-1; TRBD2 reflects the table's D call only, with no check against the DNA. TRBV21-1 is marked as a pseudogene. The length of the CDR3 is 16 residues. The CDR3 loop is CASSKVAGETYNEQFF. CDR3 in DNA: TGTGCCAGCAGCAAAGTAGCGGGAGAGACCTACAATGAGCAGTTCTTC.

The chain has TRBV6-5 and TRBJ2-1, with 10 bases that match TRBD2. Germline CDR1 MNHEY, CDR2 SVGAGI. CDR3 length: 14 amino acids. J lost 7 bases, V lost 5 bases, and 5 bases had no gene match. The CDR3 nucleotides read TGTGCCAGCAGTCTTTCTAGCGGGAGAAATGAGCAGTTCTTC. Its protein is CASSLSSGRNEQFF.

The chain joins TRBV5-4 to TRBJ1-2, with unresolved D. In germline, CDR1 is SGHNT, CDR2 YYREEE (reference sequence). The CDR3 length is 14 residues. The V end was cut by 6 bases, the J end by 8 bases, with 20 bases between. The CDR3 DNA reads TGTGCCAGCACCCTTCCCAATCGGGGAGTGGGCTACACCTTC. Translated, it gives CASTLPNRGVGYTF.